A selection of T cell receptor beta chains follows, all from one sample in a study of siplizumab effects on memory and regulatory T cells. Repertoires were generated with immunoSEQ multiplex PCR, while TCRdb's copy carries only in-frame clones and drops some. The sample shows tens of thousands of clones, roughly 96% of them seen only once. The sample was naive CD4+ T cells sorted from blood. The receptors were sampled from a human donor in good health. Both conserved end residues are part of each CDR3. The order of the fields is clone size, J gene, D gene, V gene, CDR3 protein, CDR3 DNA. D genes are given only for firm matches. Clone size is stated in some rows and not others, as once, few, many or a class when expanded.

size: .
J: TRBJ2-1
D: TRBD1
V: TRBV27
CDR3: CASSSTGTGRPYNEQFF
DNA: TGTGCCAGCAGTAGTACCGGGACAGGGAGGCCCTACAATGAGCAGTTCTTC

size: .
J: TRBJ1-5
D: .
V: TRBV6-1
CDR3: CASSGLTGWSDQPQHF
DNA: TGTGCCAGCAGTGGACTGACGGGCTGGTCAGATCAGCCCCAGCATTTT

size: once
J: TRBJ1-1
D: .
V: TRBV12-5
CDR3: CASGLEAFF
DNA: TGTGCTAGTGGTTTGGAAGCTTTCTTT

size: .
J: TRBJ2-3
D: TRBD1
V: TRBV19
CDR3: CASSARDRTLDTQYF
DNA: TGTGCCAGTAGTGCCCGGGACAGGACCTTGGATACGCAGTATTTT

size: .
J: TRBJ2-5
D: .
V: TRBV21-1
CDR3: CASSKEVGSGGTETQYF
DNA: TGTGCCAGCAGCAAAGAAGTAGGTTCAGGGGGCACGGAGACCCAGTACTTC

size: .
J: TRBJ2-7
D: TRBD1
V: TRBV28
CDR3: CASSVGTGAYEQYF
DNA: TGTGCCAGCAGCGTAGGGACAGGGGCCTACGAGCAGTACTTC

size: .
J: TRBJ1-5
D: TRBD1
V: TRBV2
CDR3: CASSPGQSANQPQHF
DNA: TGTGCCAGCAGCCCGGGACAGAGTGCTAATCAGCCCCAGCATTTT

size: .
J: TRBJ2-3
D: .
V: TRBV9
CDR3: CASSVRDGGTSTDTQYF
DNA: TGTGCCAGCAGCGTCAGAGACGGGGGCACTAGCACAGATACGCAGTATTTT

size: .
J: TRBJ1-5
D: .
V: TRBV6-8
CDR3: CAVRVPPGYSRGDNQPQHF
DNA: TGTGCGGTCCGAGTGCCACCAGGCTATAGTAGAGGGGATAATCAGCCCCAGCATTTT

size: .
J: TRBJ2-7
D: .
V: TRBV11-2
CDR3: CASSSPTEQYF
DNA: TGTGCCAGCAGTTCCCCGACTGAGCAGTACTTC

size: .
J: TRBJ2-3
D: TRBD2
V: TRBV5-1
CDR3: CASSRTSGGTSTDTQYF
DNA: TGCGCCAGCAGCCGGACTAGCGGGGGGACTAGCACAGATACGCAGTATTTT

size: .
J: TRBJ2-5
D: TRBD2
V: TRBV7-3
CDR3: CASSLSGGAGPLGETQYF
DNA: TGTGCCAGCAGCCTCAGCGGGGGTGCGGGGCCCCTCGGTGAGACCCAGTACTTC

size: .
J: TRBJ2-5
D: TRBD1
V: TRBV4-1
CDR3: CASSHDRGLETQYF
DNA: TGCGCCAGCAGCCATGACAGGGGGCTCGAGACCCAGTACTTC

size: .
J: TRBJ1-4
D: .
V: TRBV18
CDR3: CASSQQGLREKLFF
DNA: TGTGCCAGCTCACAACAGGGTCTACGTGAAAAACTGTTTTTT

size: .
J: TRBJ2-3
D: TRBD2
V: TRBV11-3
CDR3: CASSCTQGLATLCSTDTQYF
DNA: TGTGCCAGCAGCTGCACCCAGGGACTAGCGACCCTATGTAGCACAGATACGCAGTATTTT

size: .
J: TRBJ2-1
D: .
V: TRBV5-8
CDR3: CASSYPEVLNEQFF
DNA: TGTGCCAGCAGCTACCCAGAGGTGCTCAATGAGCAGTTCTTC

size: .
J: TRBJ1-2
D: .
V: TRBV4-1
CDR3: CASSQGPGAYGYTF
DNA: TGCGCCAGCAGCCAAGGGCCGGGGGCGTATGGCTACACCTTC

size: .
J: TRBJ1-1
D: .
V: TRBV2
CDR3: CASRPTPQISRGEAFF
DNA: TGTGCCAGCAGACCTACCCCGCAGATAAGCAGGGGTGAAGCTTTCTTT

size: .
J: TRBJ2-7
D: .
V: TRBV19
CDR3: CASSPRDGPYEQYF
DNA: TGTGCCAGTAGTCCCCGGGACGGGCCCTACGAGCAGTACTTC

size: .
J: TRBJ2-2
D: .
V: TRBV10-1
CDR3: CASRDSVAGELFF
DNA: TGCGCCAGCCGGGACTCTGTAGCCGGGGAGCTGTTTTTT

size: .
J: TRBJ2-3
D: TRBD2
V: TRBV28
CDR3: CASTFASGGIDTQYF
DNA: TGTGCCAGCACGTTCGCTAGCGGGGGGATAGATACGCAGTATTTT

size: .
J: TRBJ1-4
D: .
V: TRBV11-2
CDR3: CASSLTPTNEKLFF
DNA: TGTGCCAGCAGCTTAACGCCAACTAATGAAAAACTGTTTTTT

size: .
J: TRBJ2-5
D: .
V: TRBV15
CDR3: CATSRGWGGETQYF
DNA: TGTGCCACCAGCAGAGGGTGGGGTGGAGAGACCCAGTACTTC

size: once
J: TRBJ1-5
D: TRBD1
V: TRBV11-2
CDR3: CASSPWTGGRGNQPQHF
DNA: TGTGCCAGCAGCCCGTGGACAGGGGGGAGGGGCAATCAGCCCCAGCATTTT

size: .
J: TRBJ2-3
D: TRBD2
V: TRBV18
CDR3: CASSVLWAASGLISDTQYF
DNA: TGTGCCAGCTCAGTACTTTGGGCGGCTAGCGGACTCATATCAGATACGCAGTATTTT

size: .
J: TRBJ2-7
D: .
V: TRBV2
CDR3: CASSETTGYYEQYF
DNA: TGTGCCAGCAGTGAGACGACTGGCTACTACGAGCAGTACTTC

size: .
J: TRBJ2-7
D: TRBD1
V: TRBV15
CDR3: CATSRVNRGGYEQYF
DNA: TGTGCCACCAGCAGAGTTAACAGGGGTGGGTACGAGCAGTACTTC

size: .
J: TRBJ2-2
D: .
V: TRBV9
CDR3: CASSPRFSENTGELFF
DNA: TGTGCCAGCAGCCCCAGGTTTAGCGAGAACACCGGGGAGCTGTTTTTT

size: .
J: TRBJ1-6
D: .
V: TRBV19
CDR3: CASSKETGGNSPLHF
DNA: TGTGCCAGTAGTAAAGAGACGGGGGGAAATTCACCCCTCCACTTT

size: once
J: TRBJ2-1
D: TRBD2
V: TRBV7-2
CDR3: CASSVRVSGGAEEQFF
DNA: TGTGCCAGCAGCGTCCGTGTCAGCGGGGGGGCTGAAGAGCAGTTCTTC

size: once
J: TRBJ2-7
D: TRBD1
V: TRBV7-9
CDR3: CASSPKETLGQGYSYEQYF
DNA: TGTGCCAGCAGCCCTAAAGAAACCCTGGGACAGGGCTACTCCTACGAGCAGTACTTC

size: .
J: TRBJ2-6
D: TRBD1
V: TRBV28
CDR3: CATPGRGPSGANVLTF
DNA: TGTGCCACCCCTGGAAGGGGGCCGTCTGGGGCCAACGTCCTGACTTTC

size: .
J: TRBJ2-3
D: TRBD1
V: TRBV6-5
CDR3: CASSGTADTQYF
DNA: TGTGCCAGCAGTGGGACAGCAGATACGCAGTATTTT

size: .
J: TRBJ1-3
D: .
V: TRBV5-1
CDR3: CASSLGDKGNTIYF
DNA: TGCGCCAGCAGCTTGGGGGACAAAGGAAACACCATATATTTT